This TCR beta chain was found in a study of PD-L1 blockade in urothelial cancer listed by TCRdb under 2017. Background on the whole study: All patients started therapy in the mid-2010s and received atezolizumab 1,200 mg intravenously every 3 weeks. A median of around 150,000 T cells and 80,000 to 100,000 unique TCRs was obtained from blood samples, and a median clonality of roughly 0.082 was observed. An ECOG performance status of 0 or 1 was recorded for the patients, and 0 to 3 prior chemotherapy regimens had been received by the patients. About nine tenths of the roughly 29 patients were males with bladder-origin urothelial cancer, and about 65% of the 29 reported a prior smoking history. Durable clinical benefit was defined as progression-free survival longer than 6 months, and TCR features were also tested against progression-free and overall survival. Blood samples were analyzed at two time points: 3 weeks after treatment start (second dose) and 6 weeks after treatment start. Pretreatment blood TCR-seq was available for under 35 patients, at least one posttreatment blood collection was obtained for around 25 patients, and tumor TCR-seq was available for around 25 patients. In the same patients, pretreatment tumors underwent whole exome sequencing and RNA sequencing in addition to TCR sequencing. Nine patients achieved durable clinical benefit and about 22 did not. An exploratory multi-omic analysis was conducted of the somatic, immune and clinical correlates of response to PD-L1 blockade with atezolizumab in urothelial cancer. Pretreatment tumor samples, along with matched peripheral blood collected serially before and after atezolizumab treatment, underwent TCR sequencing. The investigation overall reported the following: Because the sample size was small (n ≈ 31) and many exploratory analyses were performed, the results are intended to be hypothesis-generating. Patients with durable benefit showed greater expansion of tumor-associated TCR clones in peripheral blood 3 weeks after starting treatment (n ≈ 20, p = 0.022). Improved progression-free and overall survival was found to be associated with pretreatment peripheral blood TCR clonality below the median.

The CDR3, cysteine through phenylalanine, is 14 amino acids long. Only the CDR3 region is kept as DNA, spanning 42 bases read in frame from base 1. The germline V gene (reference sequence) gives CDR1 as MNHEY and CDR2 as SMNVEV. The trim is 8 bases for V and 4 bases for J, with a gap of 17 bases between the germline ends. To estimate absolute template abundance from read counts, synthetic TCR analog templates were spiked into each PCR. Using the immunoSEQ assay, TCRbeta CDR3 regions were amplified from genomic DNA with bias-controlled V and J gene primers. Sequencing of rearranged TCRbeta segments was performed at approximately 20X coverage. Processing in the source paper ran as follows. Clustering was used to correct sequencing errors, and CDR3s were annotated against IMGT so that V, D and J genes could be assigned. Downstream analyses used only productive TCRbeta rearrangements, leaving out any out-of-frame or stop-codon sequences. Clonality was computed as one minus Shannon entropy normalized by the log of the number of unique productive sequences. Fisher's exact test with Benjamini-Hochberg correction, at a threshold of adjusted p below 0.01, was used to find clones that differed between time points or between blood and tumor. TCRdb holds this immuneACCESS table with in-frame rearrangements only. Some clones are missing; in checked studies, unresolved V genes explain under half, and the rest has no known cause. V and J calls and clone size follow that table, whereas D and trimming were derived from the DNA. The sample table records 50,000 to 60,000 clones; around 84% of these occur just once. The ten largest account for less than 3.5% of the sample.

The cohort included 29 patients with locally advanced or metastatic urothelial carcinoma who were treated at Memorial Sloan Kettering on a trial protocol. Peripheral blood mononuclear cells were collected from each patient pretreatment and during treatment, giving between 1 and 8 total time points per patient. The Qiagen DNeasy Blood extraction kit was used to purify genomic DNA from total PBMCs and tumor samples. Collected pretreatment and during treatment, PBMCs were isolated and stored as previously described. This clone has a handful of counts. Its target antigen remains unknown. Per-base qualities were not stored, and no clone one base away is much larger.

This receptor was taken from a man aged 45-65 years with urothelial cancer. This specimen was PBMCs, taken around atezolizumab (anti-PD-L1) treatment. In this chain, TRBV27 is recombined with TRBJ1-2; there is no confident call for the D gene. The CDR3 corresponds to CASGPGRRSYGYTF. The bases are TGTGCCAGCGGCCCCGGGAGACGGAGCTATGGCTACACCTTC.